These T cell receptor beta chains were read from a single sample in a study of T-cell reconstitution after alpha-beta-depleted transplantation in children. From the PCR reads, TCRdb called clonotypes with MiXCR, one entry per CDR3 protein. The repertoire holds around 440,000 distinct CDR3 sequences, with over 9.5% as singletons. The input for sequencing was PBMCs, taken before TCRalphabeta/CD19-depleted stem cell transplant. The receptors here all came from a child aged 2 to 10 with inherited bone marrow failure, due to receive a stem cell transplant. The CDR3 runs from the conserved cysteine through the conserved F or W. The D gene is left open where the match is weak. Where a row states a size, it is once, few, many or the class of an expanded clone; other rows omit it.

D: TRBD1
J: TRBJ1-2
size: many
V: TRBV6-1
CDR3: CASSRSPGQGIAPTNNYGYTF
DNA: TGTGCCAGCAGCCGAAGCCCGGGACAGGGAATTGCACCAACGAATAACTATGGCTACACCTTC

D: TRBD2
J: TRBJ2-7
size: few
V: TRBV27
CDR3: CASRTGLAGHEQYF
DNA: TGTGCCAGCAGAACGGGACTAGCGGGGCACGAGCAGTACTTC

D: TRBD1
J: TRBJ2-1
size: many
V: TRBV20-1
CDR3: CSARGSGGNEQFF
DNA: TGCAGTGCTAGAGGGTCAGGGGGCAATGAGCAGTTCTTC

D: NA
J: TRBJ1-2
size: NA
V: TRBV5-1
CDR3: CASSLALGAGVNYPNYGYTF
DNA: TGCGCCAGCAGCTTGGCCCTCGGGGCAGGGGTGAATTATCCAAACTATGGCTACACCTTC

D: NA
J: TRBJ2-5
size: many
V: TRBV28
CDR3: CASSFTAQQETQYF
DNA: TGTGCCAGCAGTTTTACAGCGCAACAAGAGACCCAGTACTTC

D: TRBD2
J: TRBJ2-1
size: many
V: TRBV24-1
CDR3: CATRTGDRASGSCYNEQFF
DNA: TGTGCCACCAGGACAGGGGATAGAGCTAGCGGGAGTTGCTACAATGAGCAGTTCTTC

D: TRBD2
J: TRBJ2-2
size: many
V: TRBV27
CDR3: CASSGLAGNTGELFF
DNA: TGTGCCAGCAGCGGACTAGCGGGTAACACCGGGGAGCTGTTTTTT

D: NA
J: TRBJ2-2
size: NA
V: TRBV6-1
CDR3: CASSRALANTGELFF
DNA: TGTGCCAGCAGCCGAGCGCTAGCGAACACCGGGGAGCTGTTTTTT

D: NA
J: TRBJ1-1
size: many
V: TRBV28
CDR3: CASSNPQGNTEAFF
DNA: TGTGCCAGCAGTAACCCACAGGGAAACACTGAAGCTTTCTTT

D: NA
J: TRBJ1-1
size: many
V: TRBV29-1
CDR3: CSVEDLSLKGTEAFF
DNA: TGCAGCGTTGAAGATTTGTCCTTGAAGGGCACTGAAGCTTTCTTT

D: TRBD2
J: TRBJ2-5
size: NA
V: TRBV20-1
CDR3: CSARDQASGRETQYF
DNA: TGCAGTGCTAGAGATCAGGCTAGCGGGAGAGAGACCCAGTACTTC

D: NA
J: TRBJ2-1
size: many
V: TRBV9
CDR3: CASSVEVLRGLSYNEQFF
DNA: TGTGCCAGCAGCGTAGAAGTTCTCCGGGGCCTCTCCTACAATGAGCAGTTCTTC

D: NA
J: TRBJ1-1
size: NA
V: TRBV29-1
CDR3: CSVGSGLRISEAFF
DNA: TGCAGCGTTGGGTCCGGGTTGCGGATCTCTGAAGCTTTCTTT

D: NA
J: TRBJ2-3
size: many
V: TRBV10-3
CDR3: CAISLDSFSTDTQYF
DNA: TGTGCCATCAGTTTGGACAGTTTTTCCACAGATACGCAGTATTTT

D: TRBD2
J: TRBJ2-3
size: few
V: TRBV4-2
CDR3: CASSQRTSGSPDTQYF
DNA: TGTGCCAGCAGCCAACGGACTAGCGGGAGCCCAGATACGCAGTATTTT

D: TRBD2
J: TRBJ2-2
size: many
V: TRBV6-5
CDR3: CASSYTARLAANTGELFF
DNA: TGTGCCAGCAGTTACACGGCGCGGCTAGCGGCGAACACCGGGGAGCTGTTTTTT

D: TRBD2
J: TRBJ2-1
size: many
V: TRBV15
CDR3: CATSRGLAGELGNNEQFF
DNA: TGTGCCACCAGCAGAGGACTAGCGGGAGAGTTGGGCAACAATGAGCAGTTCTTC

D: NA
J: TRBJ1-5
size: many
V: TRBV6-5
CDR3: CASSRGGRMSNQPQHF
DNA: TGTGCCAGCAGTAGGGGGGGGAGGATGAGCAATCAGCCCCAGCATTTT

D: NA
J: TRBJ2-5
size: NA
V: TRBV11-1
CDR3: CASSSSSLETQYF
DNA: TGTGCCAGCAGCTCCAGTTCCTTGGAGACCCAGTACTTC

D: TRBD1
J: TRBJ2-2
size: many
V: TRBV20-1
CDR3: CSADRVRNTGELFF
DNA: TGCAGTGCAGACAGGGTTCGGAACACCGGGGAGCTGTTTTTT

D: NA
J: TRBJ2-5
size: many
V: TRBV20-1
CDR3: CSAAGRDETQYF
DNA: TGCAGTGCTGCGGGAAGGGATGAGACCCAGTACTTC

D: NA
J: TRBJ2-1
size: few
V: TRBV30
CDR3: CAWRRGGTGRYNEQFF
DNA: TGTGCCTGGAGACGTGGAGGGACGGGAAGGTACAATGAGCAGTTCTTC